Here is one T cell receptor beta chain with its context. Its antigen is unidentified. CDR3 length: 15 residues. Trimming stripped 2 bases from V and 7 bases from J, with 17 bases between. Germline loops: CDR1 MNHEY, CDR2 SVGAGI. This entry comes from a study of T cells after yellow fever vaccination. Study-wide background: The SMART-Seq v4 Ultra Low Input method served to prepare the low-cell-number fractions. The study's findings and limits: Contaminating bulk clonotypes could be abundant in FACS-sorted repertoires.

The authors made TCR cDNA by 5'RACE template switching, adding a universal primer site and UMIs. TCRdb called the 5' RACE reads again in MiXCR, with one record for every CDR3 protein. The data hold under 350,000 distinct CDR3 sequences, with approximately 4% observed a single time. This sequence was found in a man aged 18 to 30 who received the YFV17D yellow fever vaccine. This specimen consisted of PBMCs, obtained 5 days after the yellow fever booster vaccination. The rearrangement joins TRBV6-5 to TRBJ2-5; D is perhaps TRBD1 (5 bases). CDR3 amino acids: CASSYPQQGRATQYF. In DNA, the CDR3 is TGTGCCAGCAGTTACCCCCAGCAGGGAAGGGCGACCCAGTACTTC.